Below are 28 T cell receptor beta chains sequenced from a single sample in a study of T cells in Graves' hyperthyroidism and ophthalmopathy. Amplified regions were TCR beta CDR3 sequences from RNA transcripts. Primed by the HTBI set, a first-round RT-PCR was run on the TCR CDR3. TCRdb used MiXCR to reprocess the multiplex PCR reads, holding one entry per CDR3 protein. The table lists approximately 250,000 distinct CDR3 sequences, around 26% of them singletons. What was sequenced was blood. Receptor source: a woman aged 40-49 years with Graves' ophthalmopathy.

This clonotype was found many times. The V call is TRBV6-5, the J call TRBJ2-2, with TRBD1 matching over 10 bases. Germline V gene sequence: CDR1 MNHEY, CDR2 SVGAGI. J lost 4 bases, V lost 7 bases, and 6 bases had no gene match. The CDR3 has 15 amino acids. The CDR3 sequence is CASTRGTGATGELFF. The CDR3 DNA sequence: TGTGCCAGCACCAGAGGGACAGGGGCCACCGGGGAGCTGTTTTTT.

The chain recombines TRBV10-3 with TRBJ2-6; D unresolved. The CDR3 has 15 residues. Trimming cost V 11 bases and J 0 bases, with 14 bases left between them. CDR1 and CDR2 (germline): ENHRY, SYGVKD. CDR3 sequence: CAANDGSSGANVLTF. The CDR3, as DNA: TGTGCCGCGAATGACGGTAGCTCTGGGGCCAACGTCCTGACTTTC.

This chain uses TRBV5-1 with TRBJ2-5; D remains ambiguous. The CDR3 extends over 13 amino acids. Trimming took 7 bases from V and 5 from J, leaving 15 bases between them. Looked up from germline, CDR1 is SGHRS and CDR2 is YFSETQ. The CDR3 sequence is CASYGSSSETQYF. CDR3 DNA: TGCGCCAGCTACGGATCTTCGAGTGAGACCCAGTACTTC.

The CDR3 bases are TGTGCCAGTGAGAAGGCCGGGGAGCTGTTTTTT. It encodes CASEKAGELFF. The chain carries TRBV6-4 and TRBJ2-2; the D is unclear. Trimming took 9 bases from V and 6 from J, leaving 8 bases between them. Germline CDR1 MRHNA, CDR2 SNTAGT. CDR3 length: 11 residues.

This clonotype was recorded at least ten times. The chain links TRBV20-1 to TRBJ2-5; a weak D match, TRBD2 (5 bases). Trimming removed 4 bases at V and 5 bases at J, with 23 bases between. The CDR3 extends over 16 amino acids. The V gene's germline CDR1 is DFQATT and CDR2 SNEGSKA (reference sequence). In nucleotides, the CDR3 is TGCAGTGCTAACAAGTTTGAGGGCGGTAGGGATGAGACCCAGTACTTC. Translated, it gives CSANKFEGGRDETQYF.

At least ten counts were recorded for this clonotype. The chain joins TRBV10-3 to TRBJ1-1; 10 positions agree with TRBD1. V shed 4 bases and J 10 bases; nucleotides not matched to a gene: 12. Germline lookup yields CDR1 ENHRY and CDR2 SYGVKD. The CDR3 is 15 residues long. The CDR3: CAISGGVGQGGVAFF. The CDR3 DNA sequence: TGTGCCATCAGTGGCGGGGTTGGACAGGGGGGAGTAGCTTTCTTT.

This clonotype was seen many times. The V call is TRBV12-5, the J call TRBJ1-2, with D hard to call. The CDR3 length is 13 residues. V was clipped by 5 bases and J by 2 bases, with 9 bases between them. In germline, CDR1 is LGHNT, CDR2 FRNRAP. This CDR3 is CASGPVDNYGYTF. The CDR3 DNA reads as TGTGCTAGTGGTCCCGTGGACAACTATGGCTACACCTTC.

The table lists this clonotype with a count of one. The rearrangement joins TRBV11-2 to TRBJ2-7; 8 bases agree with TRBD1. The CDR3 is 15 amino acids. Unmatched junction bases numbered 7, after V lost 0 bases and J lost 6 bases. Per the germline V gene, CDR1 is SGHAT and CDR2 is FQNNGV. This CDR3 is CASSLEPGQEFEQYF. The CDR3, as DNA: TGTGCCAGCAGCTTAGAACCGGGACAGGAATTCGAGCAGTACTTC.

This clonotype was recorded many times. The rearrangement links TRBV19 to TRBJ2-4; D is undetermined. The V and J ends lost 3 bases and 5 bases respectively, with 2 bases between them. The V gene's germline CDR1 is LNHDA and CDR2 SQIVND (reference sequence). The CDR3 totals 11 residues. CDR3 region: CASSIENIQYF. DNA of the CDR3: TGTGCCAGTAGTATCGAAAACATTCAGTACTTC.

This clonotype appeared many times. The chain has TRBV27 and TRBJ2-7, with 9 nucleotides matching TRBD1. This CDR3 spans 15 amino acids. The V gene's germline CDR1 is MNHEY and CDR2 SMNVEV (reference sequence). Losses at the gene ends were 6 bases for V and 0 bases for J; bases not matched to a gene: 6. CDR3 DNA: TGTGCCAGCAGGAACCCGGGACAGGGCTCCTACGAGCAGTACTTC. Its protein product is CASRNPGQGSYEQYF.

DNA for the CDR3: TGTGCCAGCAGTGATGTACAGGGGGTCTCCTCTGGCTACACCTTC. It translates to CASSDVQGVSSGYTF. The chain has TRBV6-1 and TRBJ1-2; 8 bases agree with TRBD1. The CDR3 length is 15 residues. The V gene end was trimmed by 3 bases and the J gene end by 7 bases; junction bases not matched to a gene: 10. Looked up from germline, CDR1 is MNHNS and CDR2 is SASEGT.

This clonotype was counted between two and nine times. The V gene is TRBV12-3 or TRBV12-4, the J gene TRBJ1-3; D call uncertain. There are 14 residues in the CDR3. The ends were cut back, 5 bases at V and 4 bases at J, with 12 bases in the middle. CDR3 DNA sequence: TGTGCCAGCAGTCTACGGGGATCGGGAAACACCATATATTTT. This codes for CASSLRGSGNTIYF.

The chain combines TRBV6-1 with TRBJ2-7; tentatively, D is TRBD2 (5 bases). V was cut by 4 bases and J by 3 bases, with 10 bases left in between. This CDR3 is built from 13 residues. Germline V gene data show CDR1 as MNHNS and CDR2 as SASEGT. In DNA, the CDR3 is TGTGCCAGCAGTGGGGGAGTACGCTACGAGCAGTACTTC. Translated, it gives CASSGGVRYEQYF.

This clonotype was observed many times. This chain links TRBV19 with TRBJ2-4; maybe TRBD1 (5 bases). CDR3 length: 14 amino acids. Trimming shortened V by 7 bases and J by 14 bases, and 24 bases separated the two germline ends. Germline V gene data show CDR1 as LNHDA and CDR2 as SQIVND (reference sequence). The CDR3 DNA is TGTGCCAGTACTAAACAAGGGGTGGCTGTAAAAAAGTACTTC. Translating it yields CASTKQGVAVKKYF.

This clonotype was seen at least ten times. This chain uses TRBV20-1 with TRBJ2-7, with no clear D. This CDR3 region has 15 residues. V gave up 5 bases and J gave up 0 bases, with 17 bases separating them. From germline, CDR1 is DFQATT and CDR2 SNEGSKA (reference sequence). The CDR3 protein is CSAGLTRGVSYEQYF. The DNA for the CDR3 is TGCAGTGCTGGCCTGACACGCGGTGTCTCCTACGAGCAGTACTTC.

This clonotype was detected ten times or more. In DNA, the CDR3 is TGTGCCAGTAGTGATCGCCGACAGGATTGGGATCAGCCCCAGCATTTT. Translating gives CASSDRRQDWDQPQHF. The chain carries TRBV19 and TRBJ1-5; TRBD1 might be the D (6 bases). Trimming cost V 5 bases and J 5 bases, with 19 bases left between them. CDR1 is LNHDA, CDR2 SQIVND, per germline (reference sequence). The CDR3 spans 16 residues.

This clonotype was seen once. V usage is TRBV6-1 and J usage is TRBJ1-2; no clear D. V lost 2 bases to trimming and J lost 10 bases, with 14 bases between them. The CDR3 is 13 residues long. Per germline, CDR1 MNHNS and CDR2 SASEGT. Here the CDR3 reads CASSELTAAYYTF. Written as DNA, the CDR3 is TGTGCCAGCAGTGAATTAACCGCGGCCTACTACACCTTC.

This clonotype was found many times. The chain couples TRBV19 to TRBJ2-7; unclear D gene. This CDR3 region has 14 residues. Trimming removed 3 bases at V and 1 base at J, with 10 bases between. The germline gives CDR1 LNHDA, CDR2 SQIVND (reference sequence). CDR3 protein: CASSIHTVSYEQYF. The CDR3 DNA is TGTGCCAGTAGTATCCACACTGTTTCCTACGAGCAGTACTTC.

This clonotype was recorded at least ten times. This rearrangement joins TRBV6-4 to TRBJ2-7, with 8 positions matching TRBD2. In germline, CDR1 is MRHNA, CDR2 SNTAGT. The length of the CDR3 is 17 residues. The V gene end was trimmed by 8 bases and the J gene end by 5 bases; junction bases not matched to a gene: 20. CDR3 bases: TGTGCCAGCCAAGGGGCCGGAGGACTAGCCGGAGGCAACGAGCAGTACTTC. Translation gives CASQGAGGLAGGNEQYF.

In its sample, this clonotype was seen many times. The rearrangement links TRBV28 to TRBJ2-7, with 8 positions matching TRBD1. V dropped 5 bases and J dropped 3; count of bases not matched to a gene: 9. The germline gives CDR1 MDHEN, CDR2 SYDVKM. The CDR3 is made up of 15 amino acids. The CDR3 region has the DNA TGTGCCAGCAGTCCAACACCTGGACAGGGCTACGAGCAGTACTTC. This codes for CASSPTPGQGYEQYF.

The sample holds many counts of this clonotype. The chain uses TRBV12-3 or TRBV12-4 and TRBJ1-6; no reliable D call. V lost 3 bases to trimming and J lost 5 bases, with 2 bases between them. The CDR3 covers 12 residues. The CDR3 DNA follows: TGTGCCAGCAGTTTGGATAATTCACCCCTCCACTTT. Residues: CASSLDNSPLHF.

Remarks on this clonotype: A single base separates this from a much larger clone, so it may be a read error. This chain connects TRBV5-1 to TRBJ2-4, with D perhaps being TRBD1 or TRBD2 (5 bases each). Trimming removed 7 bases at V and 6 bases at J, with 17 bases between. This CDR3 contains 14 residues. The germline CDR1 and CDR2 sequences are SGHRS and YFSETQ. DNA of the CDR3: TGCGCCAGCCGCGACCTAACAGGAGGAAACATTCAGTACTTC. It specifies CASRDLTGGNIQYF.

This clonotype has ten or more counts. This chain links TRBV7-9 with TRBJ1-2, with D uncertain. Germline lookup yields CDR1 SEHNR and CDR2 FQNEAQ (reference sequence). This CDR3 spans 14 amino acids. V was trimmed by 5 bases and J by 5 bases, leaving 15 bases between them. CDR3 sequence (DNA): TGTGCCAGCAGCCCTCGCCGGGTGGCGTATGGCTACACCTTC. Its protein product is CASSPRRVAYGYTF.

In its sample, this clonotype was seen many times. This chain joins TRBV28 and TRBJ2-7; a possible D gene is TRBD2 (5 bases). The CDR3 runs to 17 residues. CDR1 is MDHEN, CDR2 SYDVKM, per germline. Trimming shortened V by 8 bases and J by 5 bases, and 28 bases separated the two germline ends. CDR3 in amino acids: CASFTTPPGSRWDEQYF. The CDR3 DNA sequence: TGTGCCAGCTTCACTACACCCCCGGGAAGTAGATGGGACGAGCAGTACTTC. The full variable domain, its missing parts supplied by reference TRBV28 and TRBJ2-7, is DVKVTQSSRYLVKRTGEKVFLECVQDMDHENMFWYRQDPGLGLRLIYFSYDVKMKEKGDIPEGYSVSREKKERFSLILESASTNQTSMYLCASFTTPPGSRWDEQYFGPGTRLTVT.

This clonotype has at least ten counts. The rearrangement joins TRBV10-3 to TRBJ1-2; maybe TRBD1 (5 bases). The CDR3 spans 12 residues. Germline loops: CDR1 ENHRY, CDR2 SYGVKD. The germline V and J ends were trimmed by 3 bases and 6 bases, with 8 bases remaining between them. CDR3 nucleotide sequence: TGTGCCATCAGTGACGACAGTCATGGCTACACCTTC. Residues: CAISDDSHGYTF.

Many counts were recorded for this clonotype. The chain recombines TRBV6-5 with TRBJ2-5, with D possibly TRBD2 on 6 matching bases. In germline, CDR1 is MNHEY, CDR2 SVGAGI. The CDR3 loop spans 13 amino acids. Trimming pared 0 bases from V and 5 bases from J, leaving 7 bases between. DNA of the CDR3: TGTGCCAGCAGTTACTCTGGGGGGGAGACCCAGTACTTC. This encodes CASSYSGGETQYF.

This clonotype was seen ten or more times. The V call is TRBV14, the J call TRBJ2-4; TRBD2 aligns across 11 bases. The J segment lost 5 bases and the V segment lost 4 bases, leaving 4 bases of the junction unmatched. Germline V CDR1 and CDR2: SGHDN, FVKESK. This CDR3 is built from 15 residues. CDR3: CASSPLAGGQNIQYF. For the CDR3, the DNA is TGTGCCAGCAGCCCCCTAGCGGGAGGACAAAACATTCAGTACTTC.

This clonotype was detected many times. The chain recombines TRBV18 with TRBJ2-5; D possibly corresponds to TRBD2 (6 bases). V gave up 3 bases and J gave up 6 bases, with 17 bases separating them. In germline, CDR1 is KGHSH, CDR2 LQKENI. The CDR3 totals 15 residues. The CDR3 loop is CASSPGTAGGKTQYF. For the CDR3, the DNA is TGTGCCAGCTCACCCGGGACGGCAGGCGGGAAGACCCAGTACTTC.